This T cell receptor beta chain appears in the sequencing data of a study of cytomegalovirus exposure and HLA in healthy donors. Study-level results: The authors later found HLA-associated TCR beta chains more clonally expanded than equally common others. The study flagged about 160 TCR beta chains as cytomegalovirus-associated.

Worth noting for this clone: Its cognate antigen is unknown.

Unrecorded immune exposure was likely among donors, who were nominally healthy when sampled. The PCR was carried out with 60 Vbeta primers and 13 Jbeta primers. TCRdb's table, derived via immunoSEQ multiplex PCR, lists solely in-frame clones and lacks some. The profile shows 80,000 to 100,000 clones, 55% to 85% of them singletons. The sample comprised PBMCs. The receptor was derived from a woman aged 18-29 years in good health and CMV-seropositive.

The CDR3 DNA is TGTGCCAGCAGCTTAGGGCGGGGGATCGATACGCAGTATTTT. This codes for CASSLGRGIDTQYF. The chain couples TRBV7-9 to TRBJ2-3, with TRBD2 matching over 7 bases. With 1 base clipped from V and 6 bases from J, the junction kept 4 bases outside the gene matches. CDR1 and CDR2 (germline): SEHNR, FQNEAQ (reference sequence). The CDR3 runs to 14 residues.